This T cell receptor beta chain was recorded in a study of blood T cells in healthy people across ages. Notes on the study in general: The percentage of naive T cells correlated strongly with TCR beta diversity.

The trim removed 5 bases at V and 6 bases at J, leaving 11 bases unmatched. The CDR3 covers 15 residues. Germline V gene data show CDR1 as MNHEY and CDR2 as SMNVEV (reference sequence). This clonotype was counted a few times. Its antigen is undetermined. The use of a sample-barcoded 5' primer and a J-beta primer mix characterized a second PCR of roughly 7 to 11 cycles. From the 5' RACE reads, TCRdb called clonotypes with MiXCR, one entry per CDR3 protein. Among 1.6 million or so distinct CDR3 sequences listed, roughly a third were seen once. Each sample had at least 6.5 million PBMCs isolated. The chain recombines TRBV27 with TRBJ1-1; the match to TRBD1 covers 8 bases. This TCR derives from a woman in her 30s in good health. The sequenced material came from blood. CDR3 nucleotide sequence: TGTGCCAGCAGTCCCTCCGGGACAGGAGGGCCTGAAGCTTTCTTT. Translated, it gives CASSPSGTGGPEAFF.